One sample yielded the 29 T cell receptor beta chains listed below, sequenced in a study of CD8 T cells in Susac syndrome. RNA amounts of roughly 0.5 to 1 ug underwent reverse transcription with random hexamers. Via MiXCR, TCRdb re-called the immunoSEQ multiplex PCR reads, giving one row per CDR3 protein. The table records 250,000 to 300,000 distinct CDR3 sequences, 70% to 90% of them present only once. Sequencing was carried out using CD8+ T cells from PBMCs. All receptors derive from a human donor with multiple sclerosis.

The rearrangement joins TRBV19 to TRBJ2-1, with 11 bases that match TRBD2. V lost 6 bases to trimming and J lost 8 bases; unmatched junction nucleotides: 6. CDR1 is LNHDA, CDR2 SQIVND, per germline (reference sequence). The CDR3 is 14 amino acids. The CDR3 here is CASRLAGEEDEQFF. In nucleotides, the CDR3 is TGTGCCAGTAGACTAGCGGGAGAGGAGGATGAGCAGTTCTTC.

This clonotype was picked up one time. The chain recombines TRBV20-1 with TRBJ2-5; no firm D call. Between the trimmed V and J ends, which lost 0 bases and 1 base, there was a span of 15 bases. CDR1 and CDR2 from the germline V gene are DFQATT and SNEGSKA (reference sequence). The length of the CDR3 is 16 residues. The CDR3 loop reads CSARDIRRSPQETQYF. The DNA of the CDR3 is TGCAGTGCTAGAGATATCCGCCGGTCCCCCCAAGAGACCCAGTACTTC.

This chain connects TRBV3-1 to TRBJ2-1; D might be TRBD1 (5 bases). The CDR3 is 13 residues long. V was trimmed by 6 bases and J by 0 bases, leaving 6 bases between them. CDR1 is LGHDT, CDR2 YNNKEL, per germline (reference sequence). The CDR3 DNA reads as TGTGCCAGCAGGGACAACTCCTACAATGAGCAGTTCTTC. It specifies CASRDNSYNEQFF.

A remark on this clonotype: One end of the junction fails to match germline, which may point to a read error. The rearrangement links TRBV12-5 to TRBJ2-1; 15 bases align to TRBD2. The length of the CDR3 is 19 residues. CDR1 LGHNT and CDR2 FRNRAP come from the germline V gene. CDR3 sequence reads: CASGFSGLAGGPSYNEQFF. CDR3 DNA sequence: TGCGCTAGTGGCTTTTCAGGACTAGCGGGAGGGCCCTCCTACAATGAGCAGTTCTTC.

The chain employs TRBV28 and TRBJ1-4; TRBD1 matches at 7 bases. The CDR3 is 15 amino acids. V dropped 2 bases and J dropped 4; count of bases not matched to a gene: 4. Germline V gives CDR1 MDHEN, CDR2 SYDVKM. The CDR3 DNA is TGTGCCAGCAGTTTAGAGGACAGGCATAATGAAAAACTGTTTTTT. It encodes CASSLEDRHNEKLFF.

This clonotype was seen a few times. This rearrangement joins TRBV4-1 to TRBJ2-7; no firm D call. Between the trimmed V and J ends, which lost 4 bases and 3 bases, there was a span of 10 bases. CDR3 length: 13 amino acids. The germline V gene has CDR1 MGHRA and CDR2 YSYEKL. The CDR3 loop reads CASSPSGGYEQYF. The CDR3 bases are TGCGCCAGCAGCCCGTCTGGCGGCTACGAGCAGTACTTC.

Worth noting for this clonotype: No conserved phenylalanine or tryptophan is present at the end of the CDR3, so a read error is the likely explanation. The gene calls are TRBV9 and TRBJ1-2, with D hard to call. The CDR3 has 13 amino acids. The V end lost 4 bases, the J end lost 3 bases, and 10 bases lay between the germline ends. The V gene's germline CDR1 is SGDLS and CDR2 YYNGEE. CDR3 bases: TGTGCCAGCAGCCTGAGATTGTACTATGGCTACACCCTC. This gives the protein CASSLRLYYGYTL.

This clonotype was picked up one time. Here the CDR3 reads CASVPIVGEGITGELFF. The CDR3 coding sequence is TGCGCCAGCGTCCCGATCGTAGGGGAGGGGATTACCGGGGAGCTGTTTTTT. The gene calls are TRBV23-1 and TRBJ2-2; 7 nucleotides agree with TRBD2. TRBV23-1 is known as an ORF, though its function is uncertain. CDR3 length: 17 amino acids. Trimming took 8 bases from V and 5 from J; bases not matched to a gene: 17.

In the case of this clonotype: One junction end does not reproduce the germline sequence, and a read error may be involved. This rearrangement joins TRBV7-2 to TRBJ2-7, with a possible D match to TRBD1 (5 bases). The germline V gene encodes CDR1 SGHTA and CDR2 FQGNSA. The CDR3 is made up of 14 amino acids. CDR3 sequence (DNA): TGTGCCAGCACCTTAGGGGCCCTAAACTACGAGCAGTACTTC. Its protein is CASTLGALNYEQYF.

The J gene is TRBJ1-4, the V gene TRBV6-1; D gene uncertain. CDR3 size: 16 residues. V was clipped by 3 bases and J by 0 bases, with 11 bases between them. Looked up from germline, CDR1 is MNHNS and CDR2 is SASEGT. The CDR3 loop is CASSDFSIATNEKLFF. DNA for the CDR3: TGTGCCAGCAGTGATTTCTCGATTGCAACTAATGAAAAACTGTTTTTT.

The CDR3 loop is CASSLTTSGHNEQFF. The CDR3, as DNA: TGTGCCAGCAGTCTAACGACTAGCGGTCACAATGAGCAGTTCTTC. This rearrangement joins TRBV27 to TRBJ2-1, with 9 nucleotides matching TRBD2. J lost 5 bases, V lost 5 bases, and 7 bases had no gene match. Germline CDR1 and CDR2: MNHEY and SMNVEV (reference sequence). The CDR3 extends over 15 amino acids.

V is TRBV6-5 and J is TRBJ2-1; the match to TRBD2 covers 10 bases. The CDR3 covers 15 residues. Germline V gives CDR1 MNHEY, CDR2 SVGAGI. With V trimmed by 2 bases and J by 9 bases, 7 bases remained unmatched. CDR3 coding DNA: TGTGCCAGCAGTTACGCTAGCGGGAGTTTCATTGAGCAGTTCTTC. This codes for CASSYASGSFIEQFF.

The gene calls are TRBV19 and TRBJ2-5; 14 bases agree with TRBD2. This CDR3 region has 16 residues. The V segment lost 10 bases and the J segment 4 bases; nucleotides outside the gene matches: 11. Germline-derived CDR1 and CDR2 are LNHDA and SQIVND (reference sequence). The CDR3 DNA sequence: TGTGCCACCTCCGGGACTAGCGGGGGAGGGGGAGAGACCCAGTACTTC. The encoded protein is CATSGTSGGGGETQYF.

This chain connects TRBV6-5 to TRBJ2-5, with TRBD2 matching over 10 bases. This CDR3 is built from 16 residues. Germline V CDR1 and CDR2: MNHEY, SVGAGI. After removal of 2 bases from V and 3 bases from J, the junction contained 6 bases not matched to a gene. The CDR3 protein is CASSYAQREGEETQYF. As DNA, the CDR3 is TGTGCCAGCAGTTACGCCCAGCGGGAGGGGGAAGAGACCCAGTACTTC.

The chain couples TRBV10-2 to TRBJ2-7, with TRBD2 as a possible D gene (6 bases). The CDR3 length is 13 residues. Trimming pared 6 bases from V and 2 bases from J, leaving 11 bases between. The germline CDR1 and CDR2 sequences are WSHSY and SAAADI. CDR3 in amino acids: CASRIRETYEQYF. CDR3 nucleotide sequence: TGCGCCAGCAGGATCCGGGAGACCTACGAGCAGTACTTC.

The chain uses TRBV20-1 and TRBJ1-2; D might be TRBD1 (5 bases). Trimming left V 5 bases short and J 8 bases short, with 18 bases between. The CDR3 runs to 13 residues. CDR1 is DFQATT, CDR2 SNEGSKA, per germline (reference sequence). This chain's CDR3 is CSAHLQGSWGYTF. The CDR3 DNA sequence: TGCAGTGCTCACTTGCAGGGTTCTTGGGGCTACACCTTC.

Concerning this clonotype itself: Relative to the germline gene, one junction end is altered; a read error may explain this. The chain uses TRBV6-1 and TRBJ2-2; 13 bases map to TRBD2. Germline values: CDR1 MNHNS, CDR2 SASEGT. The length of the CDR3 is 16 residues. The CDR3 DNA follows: TGTGCCAGCAGGGAAGGACTAGCGGGAGTCACCGGGGAGCTGTTTTTT. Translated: CASREGLAGVTGELFF.

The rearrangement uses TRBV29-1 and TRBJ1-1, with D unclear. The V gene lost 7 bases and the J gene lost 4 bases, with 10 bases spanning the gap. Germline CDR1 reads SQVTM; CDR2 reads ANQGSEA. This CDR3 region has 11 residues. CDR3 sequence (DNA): TGCAGCGATGGACGGCCCACTGAAGCTTTCTTT. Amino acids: CSDGRPTEAFF.

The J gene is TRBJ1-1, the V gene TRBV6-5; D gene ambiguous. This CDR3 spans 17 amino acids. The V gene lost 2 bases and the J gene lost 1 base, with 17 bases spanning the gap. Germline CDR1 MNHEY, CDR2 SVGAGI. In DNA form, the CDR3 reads TGTGCCAGCAGTTACACGACCCTCATGGATTCGAACACTGAAGCTTTCTTT. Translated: CASSYTTLMDSNTEAFF.

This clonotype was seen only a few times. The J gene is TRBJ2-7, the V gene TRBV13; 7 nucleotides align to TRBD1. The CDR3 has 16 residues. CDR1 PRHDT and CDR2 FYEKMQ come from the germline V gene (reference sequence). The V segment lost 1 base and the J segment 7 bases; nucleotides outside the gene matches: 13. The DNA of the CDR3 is TGTGCCAGCAGCTTAGTCCACAGGGGACACGTCGTGGAGCAGTACTTC. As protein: CASSLVHRGHVVEQYF.

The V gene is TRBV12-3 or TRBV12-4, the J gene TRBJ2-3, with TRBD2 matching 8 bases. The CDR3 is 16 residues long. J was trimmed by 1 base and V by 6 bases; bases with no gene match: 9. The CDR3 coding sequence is TGTGCCAGCAGCCTGGTTCCAGCGGGGGGCACAGATACGCAGTATTTT. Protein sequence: CASSLVPAGGTDTQYF.

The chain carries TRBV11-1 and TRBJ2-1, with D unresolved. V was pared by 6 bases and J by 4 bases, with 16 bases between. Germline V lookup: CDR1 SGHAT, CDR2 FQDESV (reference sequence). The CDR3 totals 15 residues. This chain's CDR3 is CASSSPLERYNEQFF. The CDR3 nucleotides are TGTGCCAGCAGTTCCCCTCTAGAGAGGTACAATGAGCAGTTCTTC.

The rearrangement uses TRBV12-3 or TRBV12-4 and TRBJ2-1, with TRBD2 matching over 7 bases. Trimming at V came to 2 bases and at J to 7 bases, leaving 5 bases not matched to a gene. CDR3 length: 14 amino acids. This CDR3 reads CASSLPAAGNEQFF. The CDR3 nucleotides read TGTGCCAGCAGTTTACCAGCAGCGGGAAATGAGCAGTTCTTC.

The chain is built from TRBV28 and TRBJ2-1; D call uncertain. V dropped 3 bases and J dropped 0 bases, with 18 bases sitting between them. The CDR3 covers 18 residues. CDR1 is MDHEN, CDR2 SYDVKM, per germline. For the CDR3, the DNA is TGTGCCAGCAGTTTCCCCAGTAGGGCTTACAGCTCCTACAATGAGCAGTTCTTC. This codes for CASSFPSRAYSSYNEQFF.

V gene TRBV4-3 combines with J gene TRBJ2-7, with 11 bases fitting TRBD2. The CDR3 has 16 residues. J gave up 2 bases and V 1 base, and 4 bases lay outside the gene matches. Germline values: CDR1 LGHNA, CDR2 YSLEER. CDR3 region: CASSQAMTSGAYEQYF. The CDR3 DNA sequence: TGCGCCAGCAGCCAAGCCATGACTAGCGGGGCCTACGAGCAGTACTTC.

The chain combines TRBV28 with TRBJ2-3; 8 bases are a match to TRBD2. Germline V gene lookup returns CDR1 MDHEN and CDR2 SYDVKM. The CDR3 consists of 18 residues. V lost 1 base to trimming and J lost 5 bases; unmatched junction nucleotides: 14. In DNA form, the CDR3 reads TGTGCCAGCAGTTTATTGGGCATAAGCGGGAGTCGCGGAGATACGCAGTATTTT. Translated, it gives CASSLLGISGSRGDTQYF.

This CDR3 reads CASSYSSSPFPHYEQYF. Written as DNA, the CDR3 is TGTGCCAGCAGTTACTCTTCGAGCCCTTTCCCCCACTACGAGCAGTACTTC. The chain joins TRBV6-5 to TRBJ2-7; D gene unclear. The CDR3 covers 17 residues. Trimming stripped 0 bases from V and 3 bases from J, with 18 bases between. In germline, CDR1 is MNHEY, CDR2 SVGAGI.

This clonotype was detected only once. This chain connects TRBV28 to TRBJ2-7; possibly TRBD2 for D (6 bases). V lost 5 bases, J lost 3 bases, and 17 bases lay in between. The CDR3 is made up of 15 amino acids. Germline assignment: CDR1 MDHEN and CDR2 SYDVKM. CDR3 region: CASSPAGSRGYEQYF. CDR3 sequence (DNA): TGTGCCAGCAGTCCCGCCGGATCGCGGGGCTACGAGCAGTACTTC.

CDR3 in amino acids: CASSTGLVPYEQYF. The CDR3 nucleotides are TGTGCCAGCAGCACGGGACTGGTCCCCTACGAGCAGTACTTC. The rearrangement links TRBV5-4 to TRBJ2-7; perhaps TRBD2 as D (6 bases). CDR3 length equals 14 residues. Trimming took 4 bases from V and 2 from J, leaving 13 bases between them. In germline, CDR1 is SGHNT, CDR2 YYREEE (reference sequence).